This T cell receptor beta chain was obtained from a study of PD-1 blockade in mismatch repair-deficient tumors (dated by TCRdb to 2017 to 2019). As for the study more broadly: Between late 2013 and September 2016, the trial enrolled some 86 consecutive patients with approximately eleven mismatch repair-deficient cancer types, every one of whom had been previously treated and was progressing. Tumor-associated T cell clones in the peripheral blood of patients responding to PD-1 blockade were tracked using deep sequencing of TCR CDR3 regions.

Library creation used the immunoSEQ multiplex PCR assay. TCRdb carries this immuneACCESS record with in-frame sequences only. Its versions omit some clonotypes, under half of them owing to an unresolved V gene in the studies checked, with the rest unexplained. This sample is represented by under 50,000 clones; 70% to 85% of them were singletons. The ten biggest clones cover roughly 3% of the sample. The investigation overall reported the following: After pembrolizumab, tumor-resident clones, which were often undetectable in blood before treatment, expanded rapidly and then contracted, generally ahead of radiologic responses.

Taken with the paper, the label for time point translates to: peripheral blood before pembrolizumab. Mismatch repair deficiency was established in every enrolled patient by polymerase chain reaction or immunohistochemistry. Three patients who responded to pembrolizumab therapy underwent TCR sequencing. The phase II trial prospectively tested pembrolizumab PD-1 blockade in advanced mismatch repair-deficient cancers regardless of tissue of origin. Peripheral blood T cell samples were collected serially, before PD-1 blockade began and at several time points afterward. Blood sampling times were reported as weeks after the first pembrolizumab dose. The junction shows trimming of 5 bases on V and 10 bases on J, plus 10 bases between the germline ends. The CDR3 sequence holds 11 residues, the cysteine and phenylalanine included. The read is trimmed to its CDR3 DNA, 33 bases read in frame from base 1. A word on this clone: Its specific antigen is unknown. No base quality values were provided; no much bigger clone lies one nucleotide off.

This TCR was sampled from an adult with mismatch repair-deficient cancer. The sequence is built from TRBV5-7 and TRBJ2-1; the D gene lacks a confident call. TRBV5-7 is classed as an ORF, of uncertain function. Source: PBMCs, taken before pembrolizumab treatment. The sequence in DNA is TGTGCCAGCAGTCCACGGGCGGAGCAGTTCTTC. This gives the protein CASSPRAEQFF.